Listed below are T cell receptor beta chains from one sample, sequenced in a study of blood T cells in healthy people across ages. In TCRdb, the 5' RACE reads were re-called with MiXCR into one record per CDR3 protein. The sample yields 1,500,000 or so distinct CDR3 sequences, approximately 63% seen once. Material: blood. These receptors were taken from a man between 18 and 35 years old in good health. Each CDR3 is given with its conserved first and last residue. A D gene is named only where the DNA matches it firmly. Size is omitted from some rows. Given values are once, few, many or a class for expanded clones.

size: -; J: TRBJ2-2; V: TRBV9; D: -; CDR3: CASSNQNSGELFF; DNA: TGTGCCAGCAGCAATCAAAATTCCGGGGAGCTGTTTTTT
size: -; J: TRBJ1-5; V: TRBV10-3; D: -; CDR3: CAISTRPGNQPQHF; DNA: TGTGCCATCAGTACCCGACCGGGAAATCAGCCCCAGCATTTT
size: -; J: TRBJ2-1; V: TRBV5-6; D: -; CDR3: CASSSDPRGNEQFF; DNA: TGTGCCAGCAGCTCGGACCCAAGGGGCAATGAGCAGTTCTTC
size: -; J: TRBJ2-1; V: TRBV3-1; D: -; CDR3: CASSQGRRSYNKQFF; DNA: TGTGCCAGCAGCCAGGGTCGGCGGTCCTACAATAAGCAGTTCTTC
size: -; J: TRBJ2-1; V: TRBV24-1; D: -; CDR3: CATSRRDAVNEQFF; DNA: TGTGCCACCAGTCGTCGGGATGCAGTCAATGAGCAGTTCTTC
size: -; J: TRBJ2-5; V: TRBV11-2; D: -; CDR3: CASSLGAWRTKQETQYF; DNA: TGTGCCAGCAGCTTAGGGGCATGGAGGACAAAGCAAGAGACCCAGTACTTC
size: -; J: TRBJ2-1; V: TRBV12-3/TRBV12-4; D: -; CDR3: CASGRVSPGIRFF; DNA: TGTGCCAGCGGTAGGGTCAGCCCGGGGATACGGTTCTTC
size: many; J: TRBJ2-5; V: TRBV3-1; D: -; CDR3: CASSQVQETQYF; DNA: TGTGCCAGCAGCCAAGTCCAAGAGACCCAGTACTTC
size: -; J: TRBJ1-1; V: TRBV27; D: -; CDR3: CASRLGSTEAFF; DNA: TGTGCCAGCAGACTAGGTTCCACTGAAGCTTTCTTT
size: few; J: TRBJ2-1; V: TRBV11-2; D: -; CDR3: CASSFGLRGLNEQFF; DNA: TGTGCCAGCAGCTTCGGACTCAGGGGATTAAATGAGCAGTTCTTC
size: -; J: TRBJ2-7; V: TRBV12-3/TRBV12-4; D: -; CDR3: CASSRLSRDEQYF; DNA: TGTGCCAGCAGTCGCCTTTCCAGGGACGAGCAGTACTTC
size: few; J: TRBJ2-7; V: TRBV4-1; D: -; CDR3: CASSQEGNSYEQYF; DNA: TGCGCCAGCAGCCAAGAGGGCAACTCCTACGAGCAGTACTTC
size: -; J: TRBJ1-2; V: TRBV27; D: -; CDR3: CASSTGKNYGYTF; DNA: TGTGCCAGCAGTACCGGGAAAAACTATGGCTACACCTTC
size: -; J: TRBJ2-2; V: TRBV15; D: -; CDR3: CATSRDRAGYGELFF; DNA: TGTGCCACCAGCAGAGATAGGGCAGGATACGGGGAGCTGTTTTTT
size: few; J: TRBJ2-7; V: TRBV10-3; D: -; CDR3: CASSAGRTDEQYF; DNA: TGTGCCAGCTCGGCAGGGCGAACCGACGAGCAGTACTTC
size: -; J: TRBJ2-7; V: TRBV4-1; D: -; CDR3: CASSQDRTEETQNF; DNA: TGCGCCAGCAGCCAAGATCGGACGGAAGAGACCCAGAACTTC
size: -; J: TRBJ2-1; V: TRBV12-3/TRBV12-4; D: TRBD2; CDR3: CASSFFSGRGYNEQFF; DNA: TGTGCCAGCAGTTTCTTTAGCGGGAGGGGCTACAATGAGCAGTTCTTC
size: many; J: TRBJ2-1; V: TRBV5-1; D: TRBD2; CDR3: CASSLVPSGSNEQFF; DNA: TGCGCCAGCAGCTTGGTTCCTAGCGGCTCCAATGAGCAGTTCTTC
size: -; J: TRBJ2-5; V: TRBV20-1; D: -; CDR3: CSARIPNGGETQYF; DNA: TGCAGTGCTAGAATCCCAAACGGGGGAGAGACCCAGTACTTC
size: few; J: TRBJ2-7; V: TRBV4-1; D: TRBD2; CDR3: CASSQDPSGNEQYF; DNA: TGCGCCAGCAGCCAAGATCCGAGCGGGAACGAGCAGTACTTC
size: -; J: TRBJ2-7; V: TRBV4-2; D: TRBD2; CDR3: CASSQDPGLAIDEQYF; DNA: TGTGCCAGCAGCCAAGATCCGGGACTAGCGATAGACGAGCAGTACTTC
size: -; J: TRBJ2-7; V: TRBV4-1; D: TRBD2; CDR3: CASSQEASGRDYEQYF; DNA: TGCGCCAGCAGCCAAGAAGCCAGCGGGAGGGACTACGAGCAGTACTTC
size: -; J: TRBJ2-1; V: TRBV20-1; D: -; CDR3: CSASSRVNEQFF; DNA: TGCAGTGCTAGTTCCCGAGTCAATGAGCAGTTCTTC
size: -; J: TRBJ2-5; V: TRBV10-2; D: -; CDR3: CAQWGETGMETQYF; DNA: TGCGCCCAGTGGGGGGAGACAGGGATGGAGACCCAGTACTTC
size: -; J: TRBJ2-5; V: TRBV14; D: -; CDR3: CASSQAFREPPYF; DNA: TGTGCCAGCAGCCAAGCGTTTAGGGAGCCCCCGTACTTC
size: -; J: TRBJ2-6; V: TRBV19; D: -; CDR3: CASQRANVLTF; DNA: TGTGCCAGCCAAAGGGCCAACGTCCTGACTTTC
size: few; J: TRBJ2-4; V: TRBV29-1; D: -; CDR3: CSAIPRGIGEQYF; DNA: TGCAGCGCAATCCCGAGGGGGATTGGAGAGCAGTACTTC
size: -; J: TRBJ2-1; V: TRBV12-3/TRBV12-4; D: TRBD2; CDR3: CASSLVPAGAGEQFF; DNA: TGTGCCAGCAGTTTGGTCCCAGCGGGGGCCGGGGAGCAGTTCTTC
size: -; J: TRBJ2-5; V: TRBV2; D: -; CDR3: CASRQRRTNEQYF; DNA: TGTGCCAGCAGGCAGAGGAGAACCAATGAGCAGTACTTC
size: few; J: TRBJ1-1; V: TRBV7-9; D: TRBD1; CDR3: CASSLQGSGTEAFF; DNA: TGTGCCAGCAGTTTACAGGGGTCGGGTACTGAAGCTTTCTTT
size: few; J: TRBJ2-7; V: TRBV29-1; D: -; CDR3: CSAFPGRKGEQYF; DNA: TGCAGCGCGTTCCCGGGTAGGAAGGGCGAGCAGTACTTC
size: many; J: TRBJ2-3; V: TRBV5-1; D: TRBD2; CDR3: CASSLEGGTDTQYF; DNA: TGTGCCAGCAGTTTGGAGGGAGGGACAGATACGCAGTATTTT
size: -; J: TRBJ2-5; V: TRBV5-6; D: TRBD2; CDR3: CASSQLAGGLETQYF; DNA: TGTGCCAGCAGCCAACTAGCGGGGGGGTTGGAGACCCAGTACTTC
size: -; J: TRBJ2-5; V: TRBV27; D: TRBD2; CDR3: CASSSTRLAGGQETQYF; DNA: TGTGCCAGCAGTTCTACCAGACTAGCGGGAGGCCAAGAGACCCAGTACTTC
size: -; J: TRBJ1-1; V: TRBV7-9; D: TRBD1; CDR3: CASSPTGALNTEAFF; DNA: TGTGCCAGCAGTCCAACAGGGGCCCTGAACACTGAAGCTTTCTTT
size: -; J: TRBJ2-5; V: TRBV4-2; D: -; CDR3: CASSSVGDLEFKETQYF; DNA: TGTGCCAGCAGCAGCGTCGGCGACCTAGAGTTCAAAGAGACCCAGTACTTC
size: -; J: TRBJ2-2; V: TRBV4-2; D: -; CDR3: CASSQVVTGELFF; DNA: TGTGCCAGCAGCCAAGTTGTTACCGGGGAGCTGTTTTTT
size: -; J: TRBJ2-3; V: TRBV29-1; D: TRBD2; CDR3: CSVGTVDLREGRGDTQYF; DNA: TGCAGCGTGGGGACGGTTGACTTGCGGGAGGGCCGAGGAGATACGCAGTATTTT
size: -; J: TRBJ2-1; V: TRBV27; D: -; CDR3: CASSPRQLYEQFF; DNA: TGTGCCAGCAGTCCCCGACAGTTGTATGAGCAGTTCTTC
size: few; J: TRBJ2-1; V: TRBV5-1; D: TRBD2; CDR3: CASSFLAGASYNEQFF; DNA: TGCGCCAGCAGCTTTCTAGCGGGGGCTTCCTACAATGAGCAGTTCTTC
size: -; J: TRBJ2-1; V: TRBV20-1; D: TRBD1; CDR3: CSALGFRDRVSNEQFF; DNA: TGCAGTGCCCTAGGGTTTCGGGACAGGGTATCCAATGAGCAGTTCTTC
size: once; J: TRBJ2-5; V: TRBV3-1; D: -; CDR3: CASRPRRKGETQYF; DNA: TGTGCCAGCAGACCCCGACGGAAAGGAGAGACCCAGTACTTC
size: few; J: TRBJ2-7; V: TRBV5-1; D: -; CDR3: CASSQGQYYEQYF; DNA: TGCGCCAGCAGCCAGGGACAATACTACGAGCAGTACTTC
size: -; J: TRBJ2-7; V: TRBV27; D: TRBD1; CDR3: CASGYDRGTYEQYF; DNA: TGTGCCAGCGGCTACGACAGGGGAACTTACGAGCAGTACTTC
size: -; J: TRBJ1-1; V: TRBV4-2; D: -; CDR3: CASSHGQSEAFF; DNA: TGTGCCAGCAGCCATGGACAGAGTGAAGCTTTCTTT
size: -; J: TRBJ1-5; V: TRBV27; D: TRBD1; CDR3: CASSLQGAYNQPQHF; DNA: TGTGCCAGCAGCTTACAGGGGGCGTACAATCAGCCCCAGCATTTT
size: -; J: TRBJ1-4; V: TRBV4-1; D: -; CDR3: CASLISLGKGIEKLFF; DNA: TGCGCCAGCCTAATTAGTCTCGGGAAGGGTATTGAAAAACTGTTTTTT
size: -; J: TRBJ2-7; V: TRBV27; D: TRBD1; CDR3: CASSFGTGATYEQYF; DNA: TGTGCCAGCAGTTTCGGGACAGGGGCGACCTACGAGCAGTACTTC
size: once; J: TRBJ2-7; V: TRBV4-1; D: -; CDR3: CASSQDQGAPREQYF; DNA: TGCGCCAGCAGCCAAGATCAAGGGGCCCCTCGCGAGCAGTACTTC
size: -; J: TRBJ1-6; V: TRBV28; D: TRBD1; CDR3: CASSLLTGRGSPLHF; DNA: TGTGCCAGCAGTTTACTGACAGGGCGTGGATCACCCCTCCACTTT
size: -; J: TRBJ1-2; V: TRBV29-1; D: TRBD1; CDR3: CSVVGQGSGYTF; DNA: TGCAGCGTTGTCGGACAGGGTAGTGGCTACACCTTC
size: few; J: TRBJ1-1; V: TRBV14; D: -; CDR3: CASSARMGTEAFF; DNA: TGTGCCAGCAGCGCCAGGATGGGCACTGAAGCTTTCTTT
size: -; J: TRBJ2-2; V: TRBV29-1; D: TRBD1; CDR3: CSVRGLNTGELFF; DNA: TGCAGCGTCAGGGGGCTGAACACCGGGGAGCTGTTTTTT
size: once; J: TRBJ2-5; V: TRBV7-2; D: TRBD2; CDR3: CASSQDYPGGTQYF; DNA: TGTGCCAGCAGCCAGGACTATCCGGGGGGGACCCAGTACTTC
size: few; J: TRBJ1-6; V: TRBV27; D: -; CDR3: CASSWGGRGSPLHF; DNA: TGTGCCAGCAGTTGGGGGGGGCGAGGTTCACCCCTCCACTTT
size: -; J: TRBJ2-3; V: TRBV27; D: -; CDR3: CASSFSAGLRPDTQYF; DNA: TGTGCCAGCAGTTTTAGTGCCGGGTTACGACCAGATACGCAGTATTTT
size: -; J: TRBJ2-4; V: TRBV20-1; D: TRBD1; CDR3: CSASVQGVALAKNIQYF; DNA: TGCAGTGCTAGTGTACAGGGGGTCGCCTTAGCCAAAAACATTCAGTACTTC